This TCR beta chain was identified in a study of control samples from healthy donors and cancer patients. The assay was immunoSEQ multiplex PCR, and TCRdb's table has in-frame clones only and misses some. The sample lists 210,000 or so clones; roughly nine tenths were seen once. This clone was observed a single time. Germline values: CDR1 GTSNPN, CDR2 SVGIG (reference sequence). The CDR3 extends over 17 amino acids. V dropped 1 base and J dropped 5; count of bases not matched to a gene: 15. The receptor was isolated from a young man in good health. The rearrangement joins TRBV30 to TRBJ2-3; TRBD2 matches at 7 bases. The sequencing sample was made of blood. The CDR3 coding sequence is TGTGCCTGGAGTGCCGGGACTAATGAAAACTCTGAAGATACGCAGTATTTT. This codes for CAWSAGTNENSEDTQYF.